The clone carrying this T cell receptor (beta chain) showed up many times. Its specificity is unknown. V gave up 5 bases and J gave up 7 bases; unmatched junction bases: 13. The length of the CDR3 is 16 residues. The sample originates from a study of neurological immune-mediated disorders. Findings and limits, study-wide: Among 34 multiple sclerosis patients, phylogenetic grouping put the repertoires of 18 into a single related-CDR3 cluster, a possible signature. The expanded clones of different subjects shared no CDR3 amino acid sequences (suggesting private repertoires in all groups).

The cDNA was synthesized by 5'RACE incorporating 10-nucleotide random UMIs. TCRdb re-derived calls from the 5' RACE reads in MiXCR, one entry per CDR3 protein. The repertoire has around 64,000 distinct CDR3 sequences, 2.5% to 4% of them found once; the top ten carry roughly 5.2%. The specimen sequenced was PBMCs. The chain carries TRBV12-3 or TRBV12-4 and TRBJ2-1; 8 nucleotides line up with TRBD2. The clonotype comes from a woman between 45 and 60 years old with multiple sclerosis. The CDR3 loop is CASSPGPAGATNEQFF. The CDR3 nucleotides read TGTGCCAGCAGTCCTGGCCCAGCGGGGGCGACGAATGAGCAGTTCTTC.